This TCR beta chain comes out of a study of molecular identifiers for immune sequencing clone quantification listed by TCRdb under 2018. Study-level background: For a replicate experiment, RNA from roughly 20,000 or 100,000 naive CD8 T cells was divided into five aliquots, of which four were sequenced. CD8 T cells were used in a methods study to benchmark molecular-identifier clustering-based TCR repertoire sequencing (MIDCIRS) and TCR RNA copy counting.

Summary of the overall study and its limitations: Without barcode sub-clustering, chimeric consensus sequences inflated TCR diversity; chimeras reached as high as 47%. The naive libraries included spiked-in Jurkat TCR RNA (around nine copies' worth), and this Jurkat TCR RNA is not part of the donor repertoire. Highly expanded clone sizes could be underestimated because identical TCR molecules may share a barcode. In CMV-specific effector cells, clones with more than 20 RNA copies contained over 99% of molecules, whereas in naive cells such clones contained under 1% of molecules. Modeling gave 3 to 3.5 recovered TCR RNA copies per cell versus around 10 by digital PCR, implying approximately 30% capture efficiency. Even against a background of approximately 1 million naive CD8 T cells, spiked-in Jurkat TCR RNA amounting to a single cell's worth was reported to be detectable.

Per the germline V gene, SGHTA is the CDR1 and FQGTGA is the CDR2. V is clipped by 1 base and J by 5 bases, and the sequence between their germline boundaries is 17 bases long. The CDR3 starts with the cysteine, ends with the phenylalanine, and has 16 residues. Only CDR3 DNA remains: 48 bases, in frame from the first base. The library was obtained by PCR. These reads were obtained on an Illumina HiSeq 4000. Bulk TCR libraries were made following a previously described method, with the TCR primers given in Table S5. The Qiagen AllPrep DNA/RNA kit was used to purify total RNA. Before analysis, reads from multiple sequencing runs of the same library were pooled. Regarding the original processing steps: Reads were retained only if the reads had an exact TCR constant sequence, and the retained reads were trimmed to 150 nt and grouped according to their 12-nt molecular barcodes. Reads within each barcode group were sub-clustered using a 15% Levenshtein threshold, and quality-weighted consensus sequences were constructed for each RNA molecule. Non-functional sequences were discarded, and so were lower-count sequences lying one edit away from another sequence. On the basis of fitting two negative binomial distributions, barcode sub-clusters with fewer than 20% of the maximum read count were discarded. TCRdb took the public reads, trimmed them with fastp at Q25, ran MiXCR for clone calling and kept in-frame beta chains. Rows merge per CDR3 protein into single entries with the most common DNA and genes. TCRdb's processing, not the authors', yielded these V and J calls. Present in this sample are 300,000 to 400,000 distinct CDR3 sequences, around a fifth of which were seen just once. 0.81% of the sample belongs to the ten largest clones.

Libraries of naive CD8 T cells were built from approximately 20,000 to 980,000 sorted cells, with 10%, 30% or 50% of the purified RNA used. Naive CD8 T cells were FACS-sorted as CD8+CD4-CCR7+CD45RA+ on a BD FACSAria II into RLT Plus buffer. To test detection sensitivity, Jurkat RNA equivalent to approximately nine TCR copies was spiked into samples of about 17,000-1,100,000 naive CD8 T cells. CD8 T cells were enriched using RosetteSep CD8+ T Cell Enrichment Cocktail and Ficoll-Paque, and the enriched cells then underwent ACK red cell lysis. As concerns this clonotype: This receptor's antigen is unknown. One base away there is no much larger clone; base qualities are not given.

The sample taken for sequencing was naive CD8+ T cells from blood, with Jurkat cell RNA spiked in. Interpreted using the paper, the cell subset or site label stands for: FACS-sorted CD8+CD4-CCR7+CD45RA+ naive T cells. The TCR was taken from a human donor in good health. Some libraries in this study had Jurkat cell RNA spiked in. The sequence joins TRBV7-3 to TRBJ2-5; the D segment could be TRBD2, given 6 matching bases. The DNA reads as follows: TGTGCCAGCAGCTTAAGCCCGACTAGTACATGGGAGACCCAGTACTTC. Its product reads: CASSLSPTSTWETQYF. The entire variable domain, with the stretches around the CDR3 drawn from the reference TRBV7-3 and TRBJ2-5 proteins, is GAGVSQTPSNKVTEKGKYVELRCDPISGHTALYWYRQSLGQGPEFLIYFQGTGAADDSGLPNDRFFAVRPEGSVSTLKIQRTERGDSAVYLCASSLSPTSTWETQYFGPGTRLLVL.